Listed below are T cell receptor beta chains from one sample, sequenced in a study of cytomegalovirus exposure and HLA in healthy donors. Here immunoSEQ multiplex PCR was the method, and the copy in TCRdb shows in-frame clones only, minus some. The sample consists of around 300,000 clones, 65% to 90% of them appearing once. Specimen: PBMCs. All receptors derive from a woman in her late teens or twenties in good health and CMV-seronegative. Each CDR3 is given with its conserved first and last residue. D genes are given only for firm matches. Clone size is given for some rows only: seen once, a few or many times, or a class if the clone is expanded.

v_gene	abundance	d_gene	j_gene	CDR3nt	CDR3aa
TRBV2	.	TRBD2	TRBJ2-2	TGTGCCAGCAGTAGTGGGGCTAGCGGGATAGCCGGGGAGCTGTTTTTT	CASSSGASGIAGELFF
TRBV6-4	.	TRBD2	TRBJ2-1	TGTGCCAGCAGTAAGATAGGACTAGCGGGGTTGGATGAGCAGTTCTTC	CASSKIGLAGLDEQFF
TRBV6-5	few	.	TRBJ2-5	TGTGCCAGCAGTTACGGACACCCTACGGAGACCCAGTACTTC	CASSYGHPTETQYF
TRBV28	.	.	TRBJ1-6	TGTGCCAGCAGTGCCCGGGACGTCGGGGGGTTTTCTGGAAATTCACCCCTCCACTTT	CASSARDVGGFSGNSPLHF
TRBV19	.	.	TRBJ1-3	TGTGCCAGTAGTGTACAGGGTGGAGGATTAGGAAACACCATATATTTT	CASSVQGGGLGNTIYF
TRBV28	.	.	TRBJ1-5	TGTGCCAGCAGTTCCGAAATGGCTAGCAATCAGCCCCAGCATTTT	CASSSEMASNQPQHF
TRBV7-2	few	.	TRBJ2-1	TGTGCCAGCAGCTTAGATCCGGGAAGCTATGAGCAGTTCTTC	CASSLDPGSYEQFF
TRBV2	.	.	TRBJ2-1	TGTGCCAGCAGTGAGAGGGCTAGTGAGCAGTTCTTC	CASSERASEQFF
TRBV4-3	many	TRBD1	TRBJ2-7	TGCGCCAGCAGCCAAGTTAGACAGGGAAACTACGAGCAGTACTTC	CASSQVRQGNYEQYF
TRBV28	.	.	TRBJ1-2	TGTGCCAGCAGTTTCCCAGGGCCTTCCTATGGCTACACCTTC	CASSFPGPSYGYTF
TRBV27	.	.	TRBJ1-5	TGTGCCAGCAGTTTATCTAGAAATCAGCCCCAGCATTTT	CASSLSRNQPQHF
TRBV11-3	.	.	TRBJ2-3	TGTGCCAGCAGCTTCAGGGCAAGCACAGATACGCAGTATTTT	CASSFRASTDTQYF
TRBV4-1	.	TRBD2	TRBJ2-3	TGCGCCAGCAGCAAGCGCCTAGCGGGAAACACAGATACGCAGTATTTT	CASSKRLAGNTDTQYF
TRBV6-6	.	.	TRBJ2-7	TGTGGTCCCTCTGCGCTTACCTACGAGCAGTACTTC	CGPSALTYEQYF
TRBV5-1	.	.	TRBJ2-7	TGCGCCAGCAGCACGGGGGTATTTCTCTACGAGCAGTACTTC	CASSTGVFLYEQYF
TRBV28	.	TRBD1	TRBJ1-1	TGTGCCAGCGACGACAGGGCCTCTGAAGCTTTCTTT	CASDDRASEAFF
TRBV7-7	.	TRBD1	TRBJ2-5	TGTGCTAGCAGCTTAGTGGGGACAGGGGCCCAAGAGACCCAGTACTTC	CASSLVGTGAQETQYF
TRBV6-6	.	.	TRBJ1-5	TGTGCCAGCAGTCCTGAACGAGTTGAACAGCCCCAGCATTTT	CASSPERVEQPQHF
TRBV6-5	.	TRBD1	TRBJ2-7	TGTGCCACCAAGGACAGGTACGAGCAGTACTTC	CATKDRYEQYF
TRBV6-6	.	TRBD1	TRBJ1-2	TGTGCCAGCAGTGGGGACAGGGTCTATGGCTACACCTTC	CASSGDRVYGYTF
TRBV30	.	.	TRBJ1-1	TGTGCCTGGAGTCCCACTGGGAACACTGAAGCTTTCTTT	CAWSPTGNTEAFF
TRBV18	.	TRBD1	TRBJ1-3	TGTGCCAGCTCCAGACTCCTGACAGGGGGAAGCGGAAACACCATATATTTT	CASSRLLTGGSGNTIYF
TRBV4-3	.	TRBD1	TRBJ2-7	TGCGCCAGCAGCCGCGGACAGGGGCCTTACGAGCAGTACTTC	CASSRGQGPYEQYF
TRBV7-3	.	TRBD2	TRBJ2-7	TGTGCCAGCAGCCCCTTAGCGGGGACCTACGAGCAGTACTTC	CASSPLAGTYEQYF
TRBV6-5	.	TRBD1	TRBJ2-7	TGTGCCAGCAGTTACCACAGGGGAACCTACGAGCAGTACTTC	CASSYHRGTYEQYF
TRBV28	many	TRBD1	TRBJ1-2	TGTGCCAGCAGAAGGTCCGGGACAGGGAATGGCTACACCTTC	CASRRSGTGNGYTF
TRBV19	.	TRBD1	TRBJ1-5	TGTGCCAGTACCGATGGAGCAGGGGGCCACAATCAGCCCCAGCATTTT	CASTDGAGGHNQPQHF
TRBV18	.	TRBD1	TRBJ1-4	TGTGCCAGCTCACCAGGACAGGGAGATGAAAAACTGTTTTTT	CASSPGQGDEKLFF
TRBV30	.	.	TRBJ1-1	TGTGCCTGGAGTGGACACATGAACACTGAAGCTTTCTTT	CAWSGHMNTEAFF
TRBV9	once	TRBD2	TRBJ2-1	TGTGCCAGCAGCGGGCGGGGGAGCTCCTACAATGAGCAGTTCTTC	CASSGRGSSYNEQFF
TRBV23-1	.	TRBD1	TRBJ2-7	TGCGCCAGCAGTCGGGACAGAAAAGTCTCCTACGAGCAGTACTTC	CASSRDRKVSYEQYF
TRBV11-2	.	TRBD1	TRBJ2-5	TGTGCCAGCAGCTTAACAGGGGGCGCTTCGGAAGGGACCCAGTACTTC	CASSLTGGASEGTQYF
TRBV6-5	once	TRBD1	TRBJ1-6	TGTGCCAGCAGCGGGACAGGGGTATCACCCCTCCACTTT	CASSGTGVSPLHF
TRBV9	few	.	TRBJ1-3	TGTGCCAGCAGCGCGCGGGGGGACTCTGGAAACACCATATATTTT	CASSARGDSGNTIYF
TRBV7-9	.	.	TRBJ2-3	TGTGCCAGCAGCATACTCCTTTCAGATACGCAGTATTTT	CASSILLSDTQYF
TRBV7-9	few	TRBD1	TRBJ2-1	TGTGCCAGCAGCTTACAAGTCAGGGACAGCAATGAGCAGTTCTTC	CASSLQVRDSNEQFF
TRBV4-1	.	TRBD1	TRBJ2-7	TGCGCCAGCAGCCCCATAATAGGGGGCGAATCCTACGAGCAGTACTTC	CASSPIIGGESYEQYF
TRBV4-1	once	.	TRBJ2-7	TGCGCCAGCAGCCACGTACTCGGCGAGCAGTACTTC	CASSHVLGEQYF
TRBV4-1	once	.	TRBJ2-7	TGCGCCAGCAGCCAAGATCGGGGGGCGTCCACCTACGAGCAGTACTTC	CASSQDRGASTYEQYF
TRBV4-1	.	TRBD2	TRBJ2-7	TGCGCCAGCAGCCAAGGGCTAGCGGGAGCGGAATACGAGCAGTACTTC	CASSQGLAGAEYEQYF
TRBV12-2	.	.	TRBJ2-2	TGTGCAAGTCGCTACCGGACTAGATGCTGGGAGCTGTTTTTT	CASRYRTRCWELFF
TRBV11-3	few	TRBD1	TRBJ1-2	TGTGCCAGCAGCTTGGGACAGCATCCCAACTATGGCTACACCTTC	CASSLGQHPNYGYTF
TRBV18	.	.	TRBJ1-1	TGTGCCAGCTCTCCTACAGAAGCCCGGGGCACTGAAGCTTTCTTT	CASSPTEARGTEAFF
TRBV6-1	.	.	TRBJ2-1	TGTGCCAGCAGTGAAACCTCCGGGAGCAACAATGAGCAGTTCTTC	CASSETSGSNNEQFF
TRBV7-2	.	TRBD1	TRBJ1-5	TGTGCCAGCAGCACGGGACAGGGAATCAGCCAGCCCCAGCATTTT	CASSTGQGISQPQHF